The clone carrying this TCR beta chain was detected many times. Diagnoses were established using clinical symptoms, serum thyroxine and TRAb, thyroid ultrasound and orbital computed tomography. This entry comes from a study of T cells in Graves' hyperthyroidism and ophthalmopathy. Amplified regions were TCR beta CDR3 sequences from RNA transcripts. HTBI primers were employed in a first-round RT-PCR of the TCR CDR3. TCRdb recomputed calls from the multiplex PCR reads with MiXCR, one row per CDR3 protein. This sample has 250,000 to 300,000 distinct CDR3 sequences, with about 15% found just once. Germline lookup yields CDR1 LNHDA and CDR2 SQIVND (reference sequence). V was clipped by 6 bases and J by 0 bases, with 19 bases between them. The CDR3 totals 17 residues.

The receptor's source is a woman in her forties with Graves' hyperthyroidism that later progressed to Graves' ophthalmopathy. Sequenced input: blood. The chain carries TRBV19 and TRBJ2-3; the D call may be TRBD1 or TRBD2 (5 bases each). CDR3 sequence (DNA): TGTGCCAGTAGGAAACGGGACCCGGGAATTAGCACAGATACGCAGTATTTT. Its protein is CASRKRDPGISTDTQYF.